This is a list of T cell receptor beta chains from one sample in a study of response to subunit inactivated influenza vaccine. TCRdb reprocessed the RT-PCR reads via MiXCR and lists one record per CDR3 protein. The sample has some 300,000 distinct CDR3 sequences; roughly 22% are singletons. The specimen comprised PBMCs from blood, sampled less than 22 months after vaccination. These receptors were obtained from a man aged 45 to 70 who received an inactivated influenza vaccine. CDR3s include the opening cysteine and the closing phenylalanine or tryptophan. The D gene is left open where the match is weak. Rows may omit the clone size; those that give it use once, few, many or a size class.

J gene,V gene,clone size,D gene,CDR3 DNA,CDR3 protein
TRBJ1-4,TRBV4-3,NA,NA,TGCGCCAGCAGCCAAGCTGCAACTAATGAAAAACTGTCTTTT,CASSQAATNEKLSF
TRBJ2-2,TRBV12-3/TRBV12-4,NA,TRBD2,TGTGCCAGCAGCCCTAGCGGGGGAGTCACCGGGGAGCTGTTTTTT,CASSPSGGVTGELFF
TRBJ1-1,TRBV5-1,NA,NA,TGCGCCAGCGGCGAGGGGGTGAACACTGAAGCTTTCTTT,CASGEGVNTEAFF
TRBJ1-6,TRBV12-3/TRBV12-4,many,TRBD1,TGTGCCAGCAGTCTTGGACAGGGAGGTTCACCCCTCCACTTT,CASSLGQGGSPLHF
TRBJ2-2,TRBV5-1,NA,NA,TGCGCCAGCAGCTTGGAGTTAGCGGCTAACACCGGGGAGCTGTTTTTT,CASSLELAANTGELFF
TRBJ2-5,TRBV2,NA,NA,TGTGCCAGCAGTGTGGAGACCCAGTACTTC,CASSVETQYF
TRBJ2-1,TRBV7-8,few,NA,TGTGCCAGCAGCTTAGTTGGGTACAATGAGCAGTTCTTC,CASSLVGYNEQFF
TRBJ2-7,TRBV6-2/TRBV6-3,NA,TRBD1,TGTGCCAGCAACAACCCGGGACAGGGGTACGAGCAGTACTTC,CASNNPGQGYEQYF
TRBJ1-1,TRBV11-2,few,NA,TGTGCCAGCAGCTTAGATATTTCAGGGGCTGAGGCCTTAAACACTGAAGCTTTCTTT,CASSLDISGAEALNTEAFF
TRBJ1-2,TRBV4-3,NA,NA,TGCGCCAGCAGCCGAGGGTTGGAGGCCTACTATGGCTACACCTTC,CASSRGLEAYYGYTF
TRBJ1-2,TRBV20-1,NA,TRBD1,TGCAGTGCAAACCAGGGGGCGCGAAGTGGCTACACCTTC,CSANQGARSGYTF
TRBJ1-5,TRBV29-1,few,NA,TGCAGCGTTGGTGACAGCAGAAATCAGCCCCAGCATTTT,CSVGDSRNQPQHF
TRBJ1-5,TRBV12-2,few,NA,TGTGCAAGTCGCTTAATACTGGGGTCCTGGGGCCCCCAGCATTTT,CASRLILGSWGPQHF
TRBJ2-4,TRBV6-2/TRBV6-3,few,NA,TGTGCCAGCAGTTACGGGCAGGCGGTCAAAAACATTCAGTACTTC,CASSYGQAVKNIQYF
TRBJ1-5,TRBV7-2,NA,TRBD1,TGTGCCAGCAGCCTCCTGGGACAGGCTAGCAATCAGCCCCAGCATTTT,CASSLLGQASNQPQHF
TRBJ2-2,TRBV4-3,NA,TRBD2,TGCGCCAGCAGCCAAGTACACGGGGGGGCCGGGGAGCTGTTTTTT,CASSQVHGGAGELFF
TRBJ1-2,TRBV28,NA,NA,TGTGCCAGCCGACGGGACTCCTATGGCTACACCTTC,CASRRDSYGYTF
TRBJ2-5,TRBV5-6,NA,TRBD2,TGTGCCAGCAGCTTGGCGGCTAGCGGGGCACAAGAGACCCAGTACTTC,CASSLAASGAQETQYF
TRBJ2-7,TRBV27,NA,NA,TGTGCCAGCAGTTTATCCCCATCTTTTTACGAGCAGTACTTC,CASSLSPSFYEQYF
TRBJ2-2,TRBV5-6,NA,NA,TGTGCCAGCAGCTTCGAGGAGAACACCGGGGAGCTGTTTTTT,CASSFEENTGELFF
TRBJ2-3,TRBV6-1,few,NA,TGTGCCAGCAGAACTAGGACTAGCACAGATACGCAGTATTTT,CASRTRTSTDTQYF
TRBJ1-5,TRBV19,few,NA,TGTGCCAGTAGTATAGGGGGAGGGCCGAGCAATCAGCCCCAGCATTTT,CASSIGGGPSNQPQHF
TRBJ1-4,TRBV29-1,many,TRBD1,TGCAGCGTTGGCAGGGGGTATAATGAAAAACTGTTTTTT,CSVGRGYNEKLFF
TRBJ2-7,TRBV6-1,few,NA,TGTGCCAGCAGTGAAGCGGAAAGGGGCCACGAGCAGTACTTC,CASSEAERGHEQYF
TRBJ1-1,TRBV12-3/TRBV12-4,many,TRBD1,TGTGCCAGCAGACCTGGACAGGGGAAGTGGACTTTCTTT,CASRPGQGKWTFF
TRBJ2-3,TRBV29-1,NA,NA,TGCAGCGTTGATGGGCAGAGCACAGATACGCAGTATTTT,CSVDGQSTDTQYF
TRBJ2-5,TRBV30,few,NA,TGTGCCTGGGATCCGGGACATCGTGAGACCCAGTACTTC,CAWDPGHRETQYF
TRBJ1-3,TRBV2,NA,NA,TGTGCCAGCACCCGCGTCCGGGGACTGGGAGGGCCTGGAAACACCATATATTTT,CASTRVRGLGGPGNTIYF
TRBJ1-1,TRBV7-8,NA,TRBD1,TGTGCCAGCAGTTCCGGACAGGCTGTTGCTTTCTTT,CASSSGQAVAFF
TRBJ1-1,TRBV12-3/TRBV12-4,many,NA,TGTGCCAGCAGACAGGAGCCCCCAGTAGGGAACACTGAAGCTTTCTTT,CASRQEPPVGNTEAFF
TRBJ2-1,TRBV24-1,NA,NA,TGTGCCACCATGTCCGCGCAGGCGTCAGATGAGCAGTTCTTC,CATMSAQASDEQFF
TRBJ1-1,TRBV29-1,NA,NA,TGCAGCGTTGATCTGTTCTCTGAAGCTTTCTTT,CSVDLFSEAFF
TRBJ1-2,TRBV7-2,NA,TRBD1,TGTGCCAGCAGCTTCCTGGACAGGCCCCGCTATGGCTACACCTTC,CASSFLDRPRYGYTF
TRBJ2-7,TRBV5-1,many,NA,TGCGCCAGCAGCTTGGCGGGAAATTACGAGCAGTACTTC,CASSLAGNYEQYF
TRBJ1-2,TRBV4-2,many,TRBD1,TGTGCCAGCAGCCGTGACAGGGTCTATGGCTACACCTTC,CASSRDRVYGYTF
TRBJ2-7,TRBV12-3/TRBV12-4,few,TRBD1,TGTGCCAGCAAGCCAGCCCTCCGAAGACAGGGGGACACCTACGAGCAGTACTTC,CASKPALRRQGDTYEQYF
TRBJ2-1,TRBV12-3/TRBV12-4,many,TRBD1,TGTGCCAGCAGTTTATTTGGACAGGGTTACAATGAGCAGTTCTTC,CASSLFGQGYNEQFF
TRBJ2-7,TRBV4-1,NA,NA,TGCGCCAGCAGCCAAGGGGACTGGACAGGATCTTACGAGCAGTACTTC,CASSQGDWTGSYEQYF
TRBJ2-3,TRBV20-1,NA,TRBD2,TGCAGTGCCGTGATCCTTAGCGGGACCACAGATACGCAGTATTTT,CSAVILSGTTDTQYF
TRBJ2-1,TRBV5-1,NA,TRBD2,TGCGCCAGCAGCTTGGATAGCGGGGGGATCAATGAGCAGTTCTTC,CASSLDSGGINEQFF
TRBJ2-2,TRBV11-1,NA,NA,TGTGCCAGCAGCTTAGTAGAGGGGACGTTCACCGGGGAGCTGTTTTTT,CASSLVEGTFTGELFF
TRBJ2-2,TRBV11-2,many,NA,TGTGCCAGCAGCTTAGATCGTGCGGGGGAGCTGTTTTTT,CASSLDRAGELFF
TRBJ1-5,TRBV3-1,NA,NA,TGTGCCAGCACCCAGGGGCATAGCAATCAGCCCCAGCATTTT,CASTQGHSNQPQHF
TRBJ2-1,TRBV2,NA,TRBD2,TGTGCCAGCAGGCCGGGACTAGGGAACAATGAGCAGTTCTTC,CASRPGLGNNEQFF
TRBJ1-5,TRBV15,NA,NA,TGTGCCACCAGCAGAGATGCGAGTCAGCCCCAGCATTTT,CATSRDASQPQHF
TRBJ1-5,TRBV30,NA,TRBD1,TGTGCCTGGAGTGCTCACAGGGGACAGCCCCAGCATTTT,CAWSAHRGQPQHF
TRBJ1-5,TRBV12-3/TRBV12-4,few,NA,TGTGCCAGCACTGGTGGGGCTATAGCAAATCAGCCCCAGCATTTT,CASTGGAIANQPQHF
TRBJ2-1,TRBV5-5,few,TRBD2,TGTGCCAGCAGCTTGAGGGTTTCGGGGGGGAGCTCCTACAATGAGCAGTTCTTC,CASSLRVSGGSSYNEQFF
TRBJ1-2,TRBV12-3/TRBV12-4,NA,TRBD1,TGTGCCAGCAGTTTACTACAGGGGAGGAACTATGGCTACACCTTC,CASSLLQGRNYGYTF
TRBJ2-7,TRBV5-1,NA,NA,TGCGCCAGCAGCTTTGGAGGGCAGTCCTACGAGCAGTACTTC,CASSFGGQSYEQYF
TRBJ1-2,TRBV20-1,many,NA,TGCAGTGCTAGTCAGGGATTAGTTGCGGACAGCTACACCTTC,CSASQGLVADSYTF
TRBJ2-2,TRBV14,NA,NA,TGTGCCAGCAGCCAAGACGTAGGCCGGGCCGGGGAGCTGTTTTTT,CASSQDVGRAGELFF
TRBJ2-1,TRBV27,NA,NA,TGTGCCAGCAGCATGTTCGATGAGCAGTTCTTC,CASSMFDEQFF
TRBJ2-3,TRBV5-1,NA,TRBD2,TGCGCCAGCAGCTTGGCTGCGGGAGTAACAGATACGCAGTATTTT,CASSLAAGVTDTQYF
TRBJ2-1,TRBV4-1,NA,NA,TGCGCCAGCAGCCAAGATCGGGGTTCTGACTACAATGAGCAGTTCTTC,CASSQDRGSDYNEQFF